Presented here are 22 T cell receptor beta chains from one specimen sequenced in a study of blood T cell repertoires in COVID-19. Libraries were prepared by immunoSEQ multiplex PCR; TCRdb keeps only in-frame clonotypes and omits some of them. The sample has around 180,000 clones; under 85% are singletons. Sequencing input: peripheral blood. The receptors originated from an elderly woman with acute or convalescent COVID-19.

This chain uses TRBV3-1 (or the pseudogene TRBV3-2) with TRBJ2-7; the D gene is possibly TRBD1 (6 bases). Germline V gene sequence: CDR1 LGHDT, CDR2 YNNKEL (reference sequence). This CDR3 spans 14 amino acids. V was cut by 3 bases and J by 6 bases, with 15 bases left in between. CDR3 protein: CASSHQTGRREQYF. The CDR3 DNA reads TGTGCCAGCAGCCATCAAACAGGGAGACGCGAGCAGTACTTC.

The chain has TRBV9 and TRBJ2-2; TRBD2 aligns across 9 bases. The trim removed 4 bases at V and 1 base at J, leaving 8 bases unmatched. This CDR3 contains 17 residues. Germline assignment: CDR1 SGDLS and CDR2 YYNGEE. The CDR3 region has the DNA TGTGCCAGCAGCTCTCCTAATAGCGGGGGGAACACCGGGGAGCTGTTTTTT. Its translation is CASSSPNSGGNTGELFF. Drawing the rest from reference TRBV9 and TRBJ2-2, the complete variable domain is DSGVTQTPKHLITATGQRVTLRCSPRSGDLSVYWYQQSLDQGLQFLIQYYNGEERAKGNILERFSAQQFPDLHSELNLSSLELGDSALYFCASSSPNSGGNTGELFFGEGSRLTVL.

This clone was recorded a few times. The chain joins TRBV3-1 (or the pseudogene TRBV3-2) to TRBJ1-4; D gene ambiguous. Trimming took off 0 bases at V and 4 bases at J, with 9 bases between the two ends. The CDR3 consists of 15 residues. Germline lookup yields CDR1 LGHDT and CDR2 YNNKEL (reference sequence). This CDR3 reads CASSQELEVNEKLFF. DNA of the CDR3: TGTGCCAGCAGCCAAGAGTTAGAGGTTAATGAAAAACTGTTTTTT.

The chain recombines TRBV20-1 with TRBJ2-5, with D possibly TRBD2 on 6 matching bases. The CDR3 length is 14 residues. The germline V and J ends were trimmed by 3 bases and 4 bases, with 15 bases remaining between them. Germline loops: CDR1 DFQATT, CDR2 SNEGSKA (reference sequence). As DNA, the CDR3 is TGCAGTGCTAGTGAAATGACTAGTAGAGAGACCCAGTACTTC. Protein product: CSASEMTSRETQYF.

The V call is TRBV7-2, the J call TRBJ1-3, with 7 bases lining up with TRBD1. The ends lost 1 base at V and 0 bases at J; junction bases unmatched: 3. This CDR3 comprises 16 residues. Per germline, CDR1 SGHTA and CDR2 FQGNSA. DNA for the CDR3: TGTGCCAGCAGCTTAGGGGGACAGCTCTCTGGAAACACCATATATTTT. Protein sequence: CASSLGGQLSGNTIYF.

The chain joins TRBV12-5 to TRBJ2-3, with 9 bases that match TRBD2. The CDR3 runs to 18 residues. CDR1 LGHNT and CDR2 FRNRAP come from the germline V gene. V dropped 0 bases and J dropped 3; count of bases not matched to a gene: 10. The DNA for the CDR3 is TGTGCTAGTGGTTTGGTATTCGCGGGAGGGCCTATAACAGATACGCAGTATTTT. As protein: CASGLVFAGGPITDTQYF.

The gene calls are TRBV3-1 (or the pseudogene TRBV3-2) and TRBJ1-2, with 7 positions matching TRBD1. This CDR3 contains 12 residues. J was trimmed by 7 bases and V by 4 bases; bases with no gene match: 3. Per germline, CDR1 LGHDT and CDR2 YNNKEL (reference sequence). The CDR3 loop is CASSLTGTGYTF. The CDR3 DNA is TGTGCCAGCAGCCTGACAGGGACTGGCTACACCTTC.

This chain connects TRBV19 to TRBJ2-1; D may be TRBD1 (6 bases). CDR3 length: 13 amino acids. V was cut by 7 bases and J by 4 bases, with 11 bases left in between. Germline lookup yields CDR1 LNHDA and CDR2 SQIVND (reference sequence). This chain's CDR3 is CASTQGPYNEQFF. The CDR3 region has the DNA TGTGCCAGTACTCAGGGGCCATACAATGAGCAGTTCTTC.

This chain uses TRBV19 with TRBJ2-6; 9 bases are shared with TRBD1. CDR1 and CDR2 (germline): LNHDA, SQIVND (reference sequence). This CDR3 has 16 residues. The V gene end was trimmed by 4 bases and the J gene end by 2 bases; junction bases not matched to a gene: 3. CDR3 region: CASSRDRATGANVLTF. CDR3 bases: TGTGCCAGTAGTAGGGACAGGGCTACTGGGGCCAACGTCCTGACTTTC.

The CDR3 DNA is TGCAGTGCCCAGGGGGCAAGGGAGCAGTTCTTC. Translation gives CSAQGAREQFF. The rearrangement joins TRBV20-1 to TRBJ2-1, with 8 bases fitting TRBD1. Germline-derived CDR1 and CDR2 are DFQATT and SNEGSKA (reference sequence). The CDR3 extends over 11 amino acids. V dropped 6 bases and J dropped 10; count of bases not matched to a gene: 5.

This chain joins TRBV6-5 and TRBJ1-2, with 8 bases identical to TRBD1. Looked up from germline, CDR1 is MNHEY and CDR2 is SVGAGI. Trimming cost V 5 bases and J 4 bases; bases outside gene matches: 6. The length of the CDR3 is 14 residues. The CDR3: CASSRGQDFYGYTF. Written as DNA, the CDR3 is TGTGCCAGCAGTAGGGGACAGGACTTCTATGGCTACACCTTC.

The rearrangement joins TRBV30 to TRBJ1-2; D gene unclear. This CDR3 spans 13 amino acids. Trimming took off 5 bases at V and 4 bases at J, with 14 bases between the two ends. Per the germline V gene, CDR1 is GTSNPN and CDR2 is SVGIG (reference sequence). CDR3 nucleotide sequence: TGTGCCTGGTCAGCCGGGGTTACCTATGGCTACACCTTC. It translates to CAWSAGVTYGYTF.

The V call is TRBV15, the J call TRBJ2-6; possible D gene TRBD1, 6 bases. V was clipped by 3 bases and J by 0 bases, with 9 bases between them. CDR3 length equals 16 residues. CDR1 is LNHNV, CDR2 YYDKDF, per germline (reference sequence). The CDR3 DNA follows: TGTGCCACCAGCAGGGACAGTAGCTCTGGGGCCAACGTCCTGACTTTC. Protein product: CATSRDSSSGANVLTF. Supplemented by reference TRBV15 and TRBJ2-6, the full variable domain reads DAMVIQNPRYQVTQFGKPVTLSCSQTLNHNVMYWYQQKSSQAPKLLFHYYDKDFNNEADTPDNFQSRRPNTSFCFLDIRSPGLGDTAMYLCATSRDSSSGANVLTFGAGSRLTVL.

The genes are TRBV6-5 and TRBJ1-1; a weak D match, TRBD1 (6 bases). V lost 8 bases to trimming and J lost 5 bases, with 18 bases between them. Germline assignment: CDR1 MNHEY and CDR2 SVGAGI. The CDR3 covers 14 residues. CDR3 sequence: CASPTGGTGTEAFF. Written as DNA, the CDR3 is TGTGCCAGCCCAACGGGGGGTACAGGGACTGAAGCTTTCTTT.

The rearrangement joins TRBV27 to TRBJ2-1; 8 bases align to TRBD1. The CDR3 consists of 13 residues. The junction had 4 bases not matched to a gene; V was cut back by 0 bases and J by 12 bases. Germline-derived CDR1 and CDR2 are MNHEY and SMNVEV (reference sequence). CDR3 bases: TGTGCCAGCAGTTTATCCAGGACAGGGCTGCAGTTCTTC. Protein sequence: CASSLSRTGLQFF.

The chain couples TRBV6-5 to TRBJ2-7; D not resolved. The CDR3 has 15 amino acids. V was shortened by 5 bases and J by 3 bases, with 17 bases between the two germline ends. Germline lookup yields CDR1 MNHEY and CDR2 SVGAGI. CDR3 bases: TGTGCCAGCAGTAAACCGGGTCAAACGGACTACGAGCAGTACTTC. It specifies CASSKPGQTDYEQYF.

This chain connects TRBV29-1 to TRBJ2-5, with 7 bases fitting TRBD2. Trimming removed 4 bases from V and 0 bases from J; junction bases left unmatched: 8. The CDR3 runs 15 residues. In germline, CDR1 is SQVTM, CDR2 ANQGSEA. CDR3 DNA: TGCAGCGTTGCATTCGGAGCGGGGTACCAAGAGACCCAGTACTTC. This gives the protein CSVAFGAGYQETQYF.

The CDR3 nucleotides read TGTGCCAGCAGCCCCCGGGGGACTAGTGCCTACGAGCAGTACTTC. Its translation: CASSPRGTSAYEQYF. The V and J genes are TRBV7-2 and TRBJ2-7; TRBD2 matches 8 bases. With V trimmed by 5 bases and J by 2 bases, 8 bases remained unmatched. CDR1 and CDR2 from the germline V gene are SGHTA and FQGNSA. CDR3 length: 15 amino acids.

This clone has only one observation. The chain has TRBV4-2 and TRBJ2-7, with TRBD2 matching 7 bases. J was trimmed by 6 bases and V by 4 bases; bases with no gene match: 6. The CDR3 is made up of 13 amino acids. Germline CDR1 LGHNA, CDR2 YNFKEQ. The CDR3 loop is CASSPPGGGEQYF. The CDR3 region has the DNA TGTGCCAGCAGCCCCCCTGGGGGGGGCGAGCAGTACTTC.

The DNA for the CDR3 is TGTGCCAGTAGTATCGACAGGGCCGTAAACACCATATATTTT. Its translation is CASSIDRAVNTIYF. The chain couples TRBV19 to TRBJ1-3; 7 positions agree with TRBD1. The CDR3 sequence is 14 residues long. Germline V gene sequence: CDR1 LNHDA, CDR2 SQIVND (reference sequence). V lost 3 bases, J lost 6 bases, and 5 bases stayed unmatched. Full variable domain (missing parts from reference TRBV19 and TRBJ1-3): DGGITQSPKYLFRKEGQNVTLSCEQNLNHDAMYWYRQDPGQGLRLIYYSQIVNDFQKGDIAEGYSVSREKKESFPLTVTSAQKNPTAFYLCASSIDRAVNTIYFGEGSWLTVV.

On this clone itself: The same CDR3 arises from other DNA sequences in this sample as well. The chain combines TRBV7-2 with TRBJ1-1; D perhaps matches TRBD1 (5 bases). Trimming left V 3 bases short and J 4 bases short, with 9 bases between. The CDR3 has 13 residues. Germline V CDR1 and CDR2: SGHTA, FQGNSA. The CDR3 nucleotides are TGTGCCAGCAGCTTGACAGAGGCCACTGAAGCTTTCTTT. It specifies CASSLTEATEAFF.

The chain has TRBV6-2 or TRBV6-3 and TRBJ2-5; TRBD1 agrees at 8 bases. Germline V gives CDR1 MNHEY, CDR2 SVGEGT. The CDR3 consists of 17 residues. Trimming removed 0 bases from V and 5 bases from J; junction bases left unmatched: 11. As DNA, the CDR3 is TGTGCCAGCAGTTACTCTTGGGCAGGGGGCGCGGTGGAGACCCAGTACTTC. This sequence encodes CASSYSWAGGAVETQYF.